These 13 T cell receptor beta chains were all obtained from the same sample, sequenced in a study of blood T cell repertoires in COVID-19. Profiled with immunoSEQ multiplex PCR; TCRdb holds only in-frame clones, not every one. The repertoire holds 180,000 or so clones, more than 75% seen once, with approximately 18% in the top ten. Sequenced sample: peripheral blood. These receptors were collected from a person between 65 and 79 years old with COVID-19, enrolled during active disease.

This sequence joins TRBV30 and TRBJ1-4; 8 bases are a match to TRBD1. CDR1 and CDR2 from the germline V gene are GTSNPN and SVGIG (reference sequence). The CDR3 totals 17 residues. V was pared by 3 bases and J by 3 bases, with 12 bases of the junction left unmatched. The CDR3 sequence is CAWSPMGDRSANEKLFF. The DNA of the CDR3 is TGTGCCTGGAGCCCCATGGGGGACAGGTCGGCTAATGAAAAACTGTTTTTT.

This clone came up once. The rearrangement links TRBV24-1 to TRBJ2-1, with TRBD2 matching over 12 bases. V lost 6 bases and J lost 5; bases outside the gene matches: 4. This CDR3 comprises 15 residues. Germline CDR1 is KGHDR and CDR2 is SFDVKD. CDR3 amino acids: CATSRLAGDDNEQFF. CDR3 DNA: TGTGCCACCAGTAGACTAGCGGGGGACGACAATGAGCAGTTCTTC.

The chain employs TRBV3-1 (or the pseudogene TRBV3-2) and TRBJ2-1, with 9 bases matching TRBD1. The germline V gene encodes CDR1 LGHDT and CDR2 YNNKEL (reference sequence). The V and J ends lost 2 bases and 9 bases, in that order; junction bases with no gene match: 8. This CDR3 has 15 residues. DNA of the CDR3: TGTGCCAGCAGCCAAATACAGGGGGCCCTTGCTGAGCAGTTCTTC. Translating it yields CASSQIQGALAEQFF.

This clone came up a few times. CDR3 DNA sequence: TGTGCCAGCAGGGGGATACGAAGGGGCGAGCAGTACTTC. Protein: CASRGIRRGEQYF. V and J are TRBV27 and TRBJ2-7; tentative D call: TRBD1 (5 bases). Germline V gene sequence: CDR1 MNHEY, CDR2 SMNVEV (reference sequence). This CDR3 has 13 residues. V lost 6 bases, J lost 6 bases, and 15 bases lay in between.

The CDR3 sequence: CASSLSRTGELFF. Here the CDR3 DNA reads TGTGCCAGCAGCTTATCGAGGACCGGGGAGCTGTTTTTT. The genes are TRBV11-1 and TRBJ2-2; the D is unclear. Germline assignment: CDR1 SGHAT and CDR2 FQDESV (reference sequence). The CDR3 covers 13 residues. V lost 2 bases to trimming and J lost 5 bases, with 6 bases between them.

The J gene is TRBJ1-3, the V gene TRBV24-1, with D possibly TRBD1 on 5 matching bases. Between the trimmed V and J ends, which lost 8 bases and 3 bases, there was a span of 16 bases. The length of the CDR3 is 15 residues. The germline V gene has CDR1 KGHDR and CDR2 SFDVKD. For the CDR3, the DNA is TGTGCCACCACTACCAGGGAGGATTATGGAAACACCATATATTTT. Translating gives CATTTREDYGNTIYF.

J is TRBJ1-2 and V is TRBV29-1; 12 bases agree with TRBD1. Trimming removed 6 bases from V and 4 bases from J; junction bases left unmatched: 12. CDR1 is SQVTM and CDR2 is ANQGSEA in the germline V gene. The CDR3 contains 16 residues. The CDR3 DNA reads as TGCAGCGTGGCCGGGACAGGGGGCGCGGGGGGCTATGGCTACACCTTC. The encoded protein is CSVAGTGGAGGYGYTF.

J is TRBJ2-7 and V is TRBV2; TRBD1 aligns across 9 bases. There are 13 residues in the CDR3. V lost 11 bases, J lost 5 bases, and 10 bases stayed unmatched. The germline V gene has CDR1 SNHLY and CDR2 FYNNEI. The CDR3 DNA follows: TGTGCCGGGATCGGACAGGGGTTTGACGAGCAGTACTTC. It specifies CAGIGQGFDEQYF.

V gene TRBV19 combines with J gene TRBJ2-3, with 10 bases matching TRBD1. Trimming at V came to 2 bases and at J to 3 bases, leaving 5 bases not matched to a gene. Germline V gene data show CDR1 as LNHDA and CDR2 as SQIVND (reference sequence). The CDR3 has 16 amino acids. In nucleotides, the CDR3 is TGTGCCAGTAGTATATTGGGACAGGGGAAAACAGATACGCAGTATTTT. Residues: CASSILGQGKTDTQYF.

The genes are TRBV5-4 and TRBJ2-2, with 11 bases that match TRBD2. With 4 bases clipped from V and 1 base from J, the junction kept 3 bases outside the gene matches. Germline CDR1 SGHNT, CDR2 YYREEE (reference sequence). CDR3 length: 16 residues. DNA for the CDR3: TGTGCCAGCAGCCGGACTAGCGGGCAGAACACCGGGGAGCTGTTTTTT. Protein product: CASSRTSGQNTGELFF.

This clone was observed once. The chain uses TRBV3-1 (or the pseudogene TRBV3-2) and TRBJ2-5; 8 nucleotides agree with TRBD2. Trimming took 3 bases from V and 1 from J; bases not matched to a gene: 1. The V gene's germline CDR1 is LGHDT and CDR2 YNNKEL (reference sequence). The CDR3 is 14 amino acids. CDR3 loop: CASSQSGGQETQYF. CDR3 DNA sequence: TGTGCCAGCAGCCAGAGCGGGGGCCAAGAGACCCAGTACTTC.

V gene TRBV19 combines with J gene TRBJ2-3; 9 nucleotides line up with TRBD1. J lost 2 bases, V lost 5 bases, and 5 bases had no gene match. CDR1 and CDR2 (germline): LNHDA, SQIVND (reference sequence). The CDR3 length is 15 residues. The CDR3 DNA follows: TGTGCCAGTAGTCCAGGGACAGGGAACACAGATACGCAGTATTTT. Translated: CASSPGTGNTDTQYF.

J is TRBJ1-5 and V is TRBV5-1; no firm D call. Trimming removed 1 base from V and 0 bases from J, with 8 bases in between. Germline CDR1 is SGHRS and CDR2 is YFSETQ. The CDR3 loop spans 15 amino acids. CDR3 bases: TGCGCCAGCAGCTTGTCCGGGGATAGCAATCAGCCCCAGCATTTT. As protein: CASSLSGDSNQPQHF.